What follows are 27 T cell receptor beta chains derived from one specimen sequenced in a study of cytotoxic CD8 clonotypes in ibrutinib-treated CLL. The assay was immunoSEQ multiplex PCR, and TCRdb's table has in-frame clones only and misses some. The sample records approximately 280,000 clones, about 72% being singletons. Material: PBMCs, obtained at disease progression, from a patient treated with ibrutinib. The receptors were sampled from a human donor with chronic lymphocytic leukemia.

This chain joins TRBV9 and TRBJ2-1; D tentatively reads TRBD1 or TRBD2 (7 bases each). V lost 3 bases and J lost 2, with 15 bases in between. The CDR3 length is 16 residues. Germline loops: CDR1 SGDLS, CDR2 YYNGEE. The CDR3 spells CASSAGPGGAYNEQFF. The CDR3 DNA follows: TGTGCCAGCAGCGCGGGACCAGGGGGGGCCTACAATGAGCAGTTCTTC.

This clone has only a few counts. The chain links TRBV9 to TRBJ2-7; no definite D call. The CDR3 has 14 residues. CDR1 SGDLS and CDR2 YYNGEE come from the germline V gene. Trimming removed 0 bases at V and 3 bases at J, with 10 bases between. CDR3 coding DNA: TGTGCCAGCAGCGTAGGAGGCGCGATCTACGAGCAGTACTTC. It translates to CASSVGGAIYEQYF. The whole variable domain, filled in from reference TRBV9 and TRBJ2-7, reads DSGVTQTPKHLITATGQRVTLRCSPRSGDLSVYWYQQSLDQGLQFLIQYYNGEERAKGNILERFSAQQFPDLHSELNLSSLELGDSALYFCASSVGGAIYEQYFGPGTRLTVT.

This sequence joins TRBV4-1 and TRBJ2-1; 11 bases map to TRBD2. CDR3 size: 13 residues. The V segment lost 6 bases and the J segment 12 bases; nucleotides outside the gene matches: 7. Germline lookup yields CDR1 MGHRA and CDR2 YSYEKL. CDR3 coding DNA: TGCGCCAGCAGTCCAAGACTAGCGGGAATGCAGTTCTTC. It yields the protein CASSPRLAGMQFF.

The CDR3 reads CASSSNSIYNSPLHF. The DNA of the CDR3 is TGCGCCAGCAGCTCCAACAGTATCTATAATTCACCCCTCCACTTT. The rearrangement joins TRBV5-1 to TRBJ1-6; D gene uncertain. The CDR3 loop spans 15 amino acids. Germline lookup yields CDR1 SGHRS and CDR2 YFSETQ. The V gene lost 3 bases and the J gene lost 3 bases, with 10 bases spanning the gap.

The chain employs TRBV21-1 and TRBJ2-1. TRBV21-1 is listed as a pseudogene. CDR3 length: 13 amino acids. CDR3 sequence (DNA): TGTGCCAGCAGCACCATACCTTCCAATGAGCAGTTCTTC. Translated: CASSTIPSNEQFF.

The chain uses TRBV7-9 and TRBJ2-3; D not resolved. Germline CDR1 reads SEHNR; CDR2 reads FQNEAQ (reference sequence). CDR3 size: 15 residues. The ends were cut back, 0 bases at V and 4 bases at J, with 11 bases in the middle. The CDR3 region is CASSLASGFADTQYF. The CDR3 DNA reads as TGTGCCAGCAGCTTAGCGTCCGGGTTCGCAGATACGCAGTATTTT.

The J gene is TRBJ2-3, the V gene TRBV7-8; 12 nucleotides align to TRBD2. J was trimmed by 2 bases and V by 5 bases; bases with no gene match: 8. The germline V gene encodes CDR1 SGHVS and CDR2 FQNEAQ. The CDR3 covers 17 residues. CDR3 DNA sequence: TGTGCCAGCAGCCGCACTAGCGGGGGGACCTACACAGATACGCAGTATTTT. Amino acids: CASSRTSGGTYTDTQYF. Full variable domain (rest looked up from reference TRBV7-8 and TRBJ2-3): GAGVSQSPRYKVAKRGQDVALRCDPISGHVSLFWYQQALGQGPEFLTYFQNEAQLDKSGLPSDRFFAERPEGSVSTLKIQRTQQEDSAVYLCASSRTSGGTYTDTQYFGPGTRLTVL.

This chain joins TRBV20-1 and TRBJ2-7; 7 bases are a match to TRBD2. V trimming: 5 bases; J trimming: 5 bases; junction bases outside the gene matches: 3. The CDR3 has 11 residues. Germline-derived CDR1 and CDR2 are DFQATT and SNEGSKA (reference sequence). CDR3 in DNA: TGCAGTGCTGGGGGGAGGGACGAGCAGTACTTC. This translates into CSAGGRDEQYF.

This chain joins TRBV5-1 and TRBJ2-1, with unresolved D. Trimming took 5 bases from V and 3 from J, leaving 15 bases between them. Germline assignment: CDR1 SGHRS and CDR2 YFSETQ. The CDR3 covers 15 residues. CDR3 region: CASRPDGLGYNEQFF. The CDR3 region has the DNA TGCGCCAGCAGACCCGACGGGCTAGGCTACAATGAGCAGTTCTTC. Using reference TRBV5-1 and TRBJ2-1 for the parts outside the CDR3, the full variable domain is KAGVTQTPRYLIKTRGQQVTLSCSPISGHRSVSWYQQTPGQGLQFLFEYFSETQRNKGNFPGRFSGRQFSNSRSEMNVSTLELGDSALYLCASRPDGLGYNEQFFGPGTRLTVL.

The CDR3 coding sequence is TGCGCCAGCGCCTTGAAAGGGGGCGCGTCCGTTGGCTACACCTTC. Translating gives CASALKGGASVGYTF. The rearrangement links TRBV4-1 to TRBJ1-2; 7 bases agree with TRBD1. The CDR3 spans 15 residues. Germline CDR1 and CDR2: MGHRA and YSYEKL. V shed 8 bases, J shed 7 bases, and the junction held 16 bases outside the gene matches.

This clone has more than one count but fewer than ten. The V call is TRBV9, the J call TRBJ2-3, with D unclear. The germline V and J ends were trimmed by 1 base and 1 base, with 10 bases remaining between them. Germline loops: CDR1 SGDLS, CDR2 YYNGEE. CDR3 size: 15 residues. The CDR3 nucleotides are TGTGCCAGCAGCGTACGACCCAGAGGCACAGATACGCAGTATTTT. Translating it yields CASSVRPRGTDTQYF.

With regard to this clone: Other DNA sequences within the sample encode an identical CDR3. The rearrangement joins TRBV10-3 to TRBJ1-4; TRBD1 might be the D (6 bases). This CDR3 has 14 residues. V was pared by 6 bases and J by 3 bases, with 11 bases between. The germline V gene has CDR1 ENHRY and CDR2 SYGVKD. CDR3 in DNA: TGTGCCATCAGCTCGGGGGGCTCTAATGAAAAACTGTTTTTT. The encoded protein is CAISSGGSNEKLFF.

The rearrangement uses TRBV18 and TRBJ1-4; perhaps TRBD1 as D (5 bases). There are 14 residues in the CDR3. V was shortened by 6 bases and J by 4 bases, with 12 bases between the two germline ends. From germline, CDR1 is KGHSH and CDR2 LQKENI. The CDR3 protein is CASSPAGLNEKLFF. The DNA of the CDR3 is TGTGCCAGCTCCCCCGCGGGGCTTAATGAAAAACTGTTTTTT.

This clone occurred a few times. This chain connects TRBV11-2 to TRBJ2-7; D remains unclear. Germline CDR1 is SGHAT and CDR2 is FQNNGV. Between the trimmed V and J ends, which lost 0 bases and 11 bases, there was a span of 11 bases. The CDR3 is made up of 12 amino acids. The CDR3 nucleotides are TGTGCCAGCAGCTTAGAGGCCGTTCGGGAGTACTTC. As protein: CASSLEAVREYF.

The chain employs TRBV28 and TRBJ2-7; TRBD1 might be the D (5 bases). The CDR3 consists of 13 residues. CDR1 and CDR2 (germline): MDHEN, SYDVKM. V lost 2 bases to trimming and J lost 0 bases, with 5 bases between them. The CDR3 bases are TGTGCCAGCAGTTTAGACAGCTCCTACGAGCAGTACTTC. This gives the protein CASSLDSSYEQYF.

The rearrangement uses TRBV18 and TRBJ2-1; TRBD2 matches at 8 bases. The CDR3 sequence is 15 residues long. V was pared by 6 bases and J by 6 bases, with 10 bases of the junction left unmatched. Germline CDR1 reads KGHSH; CDR2 reads LQKENI. CDR3 sequence reads: CASSLSGSRANEQFF. The CDR3 DNA sequence: TGTGCCAGCTCGCTAAGCGGGAGTCGGGCCAATGAGCAGTTCTTC. Full variable domain (missing parts from reference TRBV18 and TRBJ2-1): NAGVMQNPRHLVRRRGQEARLRCSPMKGHSHVYWYRQLPEEGLKFMVYLQKENIIDESGMPKERFSAEFPKEGPSILRIQQVVRGDSAAYFCASSLSGSRANEQFFGPGTRLTVL.

The rearrangement joins TRBV10-3 to TRBJ2-7; the D call may be TRBD1 or TRBD2 (5 bases each). Trimming stripped 4 bases from V and 2 bases from J, with 12 bases between. This CDR3 contains 14 residues. Germline V gene lookup returns CDR1 ENHRY and CDR2 SYGVKD. This CDR3 is CAISGGTATYEQYF. The CDR3 region has the DNA TGTGCCATCAGTGGAGGGACGGCGACCTACGAGCAGTACTTC.

The chain links TRBV7-3 to TRBJ1-3, with 8 bases fitting TRBD1. The length of the CDR3 is 17 residues. Trimming at V came to 5 bases and at J to 4 bases, leaving 13 bases not matched to a gene. Germline assignment: CDR1 SGHTA and CDR2 FQGTGA. CDR3: CASSPRPRGRNGNTIYF. The DNA for the CDR3 is TGTGCCAGCAGCCCCCGCCCCAGGGGGCGGAACGGAAACACCATATATTTT.

This chain uses TRBV5-1 with TRBJ2-4, with TRBD1 identical over 12 bases. Germline V gene data show CDR1 as SGHRS and CDR2 as YFSETQ. CDR3 length: 16 residues. Trimming at V came to 0 bases and at J to 4 bases, leaving 2 bases not matched to a gene. CDR3 sequence: CASSLEGQGAKNIQYF. In DNA, the CDR3 is TGCGCCAGCAGCTTGGAGGGACAGGGGGCAAAAAACATTCAGTACTTC.

The rearrangement joins TRBV28 to TRBJ1-2; the D is unclear. V lost 6 bases and J lost 1, with 15 bases in between. CDR1 MDHEN and CDR2 SYDVKM come from the germline V gene. The CDR3 runs to 15 residues. DNA for the CDR3: TGTGCCAGCAGCCGCCGGCCCAGCGGTAACTATGGCTACACCTTC. It encodes CASSRRPSGNYGYTF.

This clone was seen a few times. V and J are TRBV9 and TRBJ2-2, with D unresolved. V was pared by 6 bases and J by 1 base, with 7 bases between. Germline loops: CDR1 SGDLS, CDR2 YYNGEE. The CDR3 covers 13 residues. This chain's CDR3 is CASNRMNTGELFF. In nucleotides, the CDR3 is TGTGCCAGCAACCGTATGAACACCGGGGAGCTGTTTTTT.

This clone was seen only a few times. The V and J genes are TRBV2 and TRBJ1-5, with D perhaps TRBD1 (5 bases). CDR3 length: 14 residues. Germline V CDR1 and CDR2: SNHLY, FYNNEI. The ends were cut back, 6 bases at V and 1 base at J, with 10 bases in the middle. In DNA form, the CDR3 reads TGTGCCAGCAGGCAGGGAGCCAGCAATCAGCCCCAGCATTTT. Amino acids: CASRQGASNQPQHF.

The chain is built from TRBV7-2 and TRBJ2-5, with 13 positions matching TRBD2. The germline V gene encodes CDR1 SGHTA and CDR2 FQGNSA. The length of the CDR3 is 16 residues. The V gene end was trimmed by 3 bases and the J gene end by 3 bases; junction bases not matched to a gene: 4. For the CDR3, the DNA is TGTGCCAGCAGCTTGTGGACTAGCGGGAGCAAAGAGACCCAGTACTTC. The encoded protein is CASSLWTSGSKETQYF.

J is TRBJ2-3 and V is TRBV7-2; the match to TRBD2 covers 8 bases. CDR3 length equals 15 residues. V was pared by 0 bases and J by 6 bases, with 5 bases of the junction left unmatched. Germline CDR1 SGHTA, CDR2 FQGNSA. The CDR3 here is CASSLASGKVDTQYF. The CDR3 nucleotides read TGTGCCAGCAGCTTAGCTAGCGGGAAGGTGGATACGCAGTATTTT.

The chain joins TRBV28 to TRBJ2-5; D unclear. The germline V gene encodes CDR1 MDHEN and CDR2 SYDVKM. This CDR3 region has 13 residues. V was cut by 5 bases and J by 5 bases, with 12 bases left in between. The CDR3 loop is CASSQWGRETQYF. For the CDR3, the DNA is TGTGCCAGCAGTCAATGGGGTCGGGAGACCCAGTACTTC.

The chain links TRBV11-2 to TRBJ1-1; the D gene is possibly TRBD1 (5 bases). CDR1 and CDR2 (germline): SGHAT, FQNNGV. The CDR3 consists of 19 residues. Between the trimmed V and J ends, which lost 6 bases and 5 bases, there was a span of 31 bases. The CDR3: CASSPGGVRFDSRKTEAFF. CDR3 in DNA: TGTGCCAGCAGTCCCGGGGGGGTTCGCTTCGACTCCCGGAAAACTGAAGCTTTCTTT.

Many counts were recorded for this clone. The rearrangement joins TRBV5-1 to TRBJ2-6; D might be TRBD1 (5 bases). This CDR3 has 19 residues. Trimming shortened V by 1 base and J by 3 bases, and 20 bases separated the two germline ends. Looked up from germline, CDR1 is SGHRS and CDR2 is YFSETQ. CDR3 protein: CASSLLDGRVSLGANVLTF. The CDR3 nucleotides read TGCGCCAGCAGCTTGTTGGATGGCAGGGTGTCTCTTGGGGCCAACGTCCTGACTTTC. The full variable domain, rest sourced from reference TRBV5-1 and TRBJ2-6, is KAGVTQTPRYLIKTRGQQVTLSCSPISGHRSVSWYQQTPGQGLQFLFEYFSETQRNKGNFPGRFSGRQFSNSRSEMNVSTLELGDSALYLCASSLLDGRVSLGANVLTFGAGSRLTVL.